One TCR beta chain is described in this entry. The antigen is not known. With 5 bases removed from V and 5 bases from J, the gap between germline ends came to 18 bases. The CDR3 runs to 15 residues. The germline V gene has CDR1 WNHNN and CDR2 SYGVQD (reference sequence). This specimen comes from a study of OX40 agonist ivuxolimab in advanced cancers. Study-wide results and caveats: CD4+ and CD8+ blood T cells expanded clonally by week 6 at 0.1 to 3.0 mg/kg.

Repertoires were generated with immunoSEQ multiplex PCR, while TCRdb's copy carries only in-frame clones and drops some. Here the sample spans some 74,000 clones, 80% to 95% being singletons. Source: CD4+ or CD8+ T cells sorted from blood, taken in a trial of the OX40 agonist ivuxolimab. The receptor's source is an adult with an advanced solid tumor such as melanoma, head and neck, liver or kidney cancer. This chain links TRBV10-1 with TRBJ2-5; D might be TRBD2 (5 bases). The CDR3 sequence is CASSRLAGSRETQYF. CDR3 in DNA: TGCGCCAGCAGTCGACTGGCGGGTTCTAGGGAGACCCAGTACTTC.